The 13 T cell receptor beta chains listed next were all sequenced from one sample in a study of cytomegalovirus exposure and HLA in healthy donors. This table comes from immunoSEQ multiplex PCR, and its TCRdb copy is limited to in-frame clones, with some not included. Among 90,000 to 130,000 clones, 89% were seen once, and the ten largest hold under 2%. The specimen sequenced was PBMCs. These receptors all stem from a woman aged 18-29 years in good health and CMV-seronegative.

V usage is TRBV5-1 and J usage is TRBJ2-7, with D maybe TRBD2 (5 bases). V lost 0 bases and J lost 1, with 8 bases in between. Looked up from germline, CDR1 is SGHRS and CDR2 is YFSETQ. The CDR3 spans 14 residues. The CDR3 reads CASSLGGVSYEQYF. The DNA of the CDR3 is TGCGCCAGCAGCTTGGGGGGAGTTTCCTACGAGCAGTACTTC. The full variable domain, its missing parts supplied by reference TRBV5-1 and TRBJ2-7, is KAGVTQTPRYLIKTRGQQVTLSCSPISGHRSVSWYQQTPGQGLQFLFEYFSETQRNKGNFPGRFSGRQFSNSRSEMNVSTLELGDSALYLCASSLGGVSYEQYFGPGTRLTVT.

The gene calls are TRBV6-1 and TRBJ2-3, with 8 bases that match TRBD1. The CDR3 loop spans 13 amino acids. Germline loops: CDR1 MNHNS, CDR2 SASEGT. Losses at the gene ends were 7 bases for V and 2 bases for J; bases not matched to a gene: 2. CDR3 bases: TGTGCCAGCACAGGGGGCCCCACAGATACGCAGTATTTT. It codes for CASTGGPTDTQYF.

V is TRBV28 and J is TRBJ1-3, with 9 bases that match TRBD1. The CDR3 runs 13 residues. Per the germline V gene, CDR1 is MDHEN and CDR2 is SYDVKM. V dropped 6 bases and J dropped 6; count of bases not matched to a gene: 3. CDR3 DNA: TGTGCCAGCAGGGGACAGGGAAAAAACACCATATATTTT. It encodes CASRGQGKNTIYF. Using reference TRBV28 and TRBJ1-3 for the parts outside the CDR3, the full variable domain is DVKVTQSSRYLVKRTGEKVFLECVQDMDHENMFWYRQDPGLGLRLIYFSYDVKMKEKGDIPEGYSVSREKKERFSLILESASTNQTSMYLCASRGQGKNTIYFGEGSWLTVV.

The chain uses TRBV7-3 and TRBJ2-3; TRBD1 matches 8 bases. J lost 3 bases, V lost 5 bases, and 4 bases had no gene match. Germline V gene data show CDR1 as SGHTA and CDR2 as FQGTGA. The length of the CDR3 is 14 residues. CDR3 residues: CASSETGGTDTQYF. The CDR3 DNA follows: TGTGCCAGCAGCGAAACAGGGGGGACAGATACGCAGTATTTT. Looking up the rest from reference TRBV7-3 and TRBJ2-3 gives the full variable domain: GAGVSQTPSNKVTEKGKYVELRCDPISGHTALYWYRQSLGQGPEFLIYFQGTGAADDSGLPNDRFFAVRPEGSVSTLKIQRTERGDSAVYLCASSETGGTDTQYFGPGTRLTVL.

The chain links TRBV15 to TRBJ2-7; no definite D call. The V end lost 5 bases, the J end lost 2 bases, and 10 bases lay between the germline ends. Germline assignment: CDR1 LNHNV and CDR2 YYDKDF (reference sequence). This CDR3 is 13 amino acids long. CDR3 amino acids: CATSLDFTYEQYF. DNA of the CDR3: TGTGCCACCAGCCTCGACTTCACCTACGAGCAGTACTTC. Based on the CDR3 plus reference TRBV15 and TRBJ2-7, the full variable domain is DAMVIQNPRYQVTQFGKPVTLSCSQTLNHNVMYWYQQKSSQAPKLLFHYYDKDFNNEADTPDNFQSRRPNTSFCFLDIRSPGLGDTAMYLCATSLDFTYEQYFGPGTRLTVT.

The chain is built from TRBV19 and TRBJ2-1, with TRBD1 identical over 9 bases. The CDR3 has 15 residues. V lost 3 bases and J lost 4; bases outside the gene matches: 4. Germline lookup yields CDR1 LNHDA and CDR2 SQIVND (reference sequence). CDR3 in DNA: TGTGCCAGTAGTATCTACAGGGGGCGGTACAATGAGCAGTTCTTC. It specifies CASSIYRGRYNEQFF.

This clone was counted a few times. J is TRBJ1-5 and V is TRBV10-3, with D maybe TRBD1 (5 bases). V was pared by 3 bases and J by 3 bases, with 15 bases between. CDR1 ENHRY and CDR2 SYGVKD come from the germline V gene. The CDR3 extends over 16 amino acids. CDR3 sequence (DNA): TGTGCCATCAGTGAATCCCCCGGAGGGGTCAATCAGCCCCAGCATTTT. The encoded protein is CAISESPGGVNQPQHF.

This clone showed up just once. The chain combines TRBV4-1 with TRBJ1-4; D gene unclear. Trimming removed 0 bases from V and 3 bases from J, with 14 bases in between. CDR1 and CDR2 from the germline V gene are MGHRA and YSYEKL. The CDR3 covers 17 residues. The CDR3 here is CASSQDVMRVSNEKLFF. The CDR3 coding sequence is TGCGCCAGCAGCCAAGATGTTATGAGGGTTTCTAATGAAAAACTGTTTTTT.

V usage is TRBV9 and J usage is TRBJ1-4; 9 bases fit TRBD1. Per the germline V gene, CDR1 is SGDLS and CDR2 is YYNGEE. With V trimmed by 4 bases and J by 6 bases, 7 bases remained unmatched. This CDR3 has 15 amino acids. The DNA of the CDR3 is TGTGCCAGCAGCCCTCGGGGGACAGGGTATGAAAAACTGTTTTTT. This sequence encodes CASSPRGTGYEKLFF. The complete variable domain, with remaining parts taken from reference TRBV9 and TRBJ1-4, reads DSGVTQTPKHLITATGQRVTLRCSPRSGDLSVYWYQQSLDQGLQFLIQYYNGEERAKGNILERFSAQQFPDLHSELNLSSLELGDSALYFCASSPRGTGYEKLFFGSGTQLSVL.

This clone came up once. V and J are TRBV25-1 and TRBJ1-2, with a tentative D call TRBD1 (6 bases). Germline V lookup: CDR1 MGHDK, CDR2 SYGVNS. CDR3 size: 16 residues. Trimming removed 2 bases from V and 1 base from J, with 14 bases in between. CDR3 loop: CASSERGTPINYGYTF. CDR3 DNA sequence: TGTGCCAGCAGTGAAAGAGGGACACCAATTAACTATGGCTACACCTTC.

This sequence joins TRBV12-5 and TRBJ1-1, with 8 bases fitting TRBD1. Germline values: CDR1 LGHNT, CDR2 FRNRAP. CDR3 length equals 16 residues. Germline trimming cut 0 bases from V and 6 bases from J; bases unmatched to any gene: 9. The CDR3 here is CASGLVYRGGSAEAFF. CDR3 DNA sequence: TGTGCTAGTGGTTTGGTTTACAGGGGGGGTAGCGCTGAAGCTTTCTTT.

The chain couples TRBV13 to TRBJ2-1; 11 nucleotides agree with TRBD2. The CDR3 is 16 amino acids. Per the germline V gene, CDR1 is PRHDT and CDR2 is FYEKMQ (reference sequence). V shed 5 bases and J 9 bases; nucleotides not matched to a gene: 12. The CDR3 loop is CASSRSPGLAEGEQFF. Here the CDR3 DNA reads TGTGCCAGCAGCCGTTCACCGGGACTAGCGGAAGGTGAGCAGTTCTTC.

The rearrangement links TRBV5-1 to TRBJ2-5; 11 bases match TRBD2. V lost 5 bases and J lost 2; bases outside the gene matches: 5. Germline values: CDR1 SGHRS, CDR2 YFSETQ. The CDR3 contains 15 residues. In DNA, the CDR3 is TGCGCCAGCAGGCCTAGCGGGGGGCGGCAAGAGACCCAGTACTTC. Protein: CASRPSGGRQETQYF.